A single sample gave rise to the 20 T cell receptor beta chains below, sequenced in a study of T cell responses to AZD1222 COVID-19 vaccine. The data were produced by immunoSEQ multiplex PCR, yet TCRdb's version contains in-frame clones alone and is incomplete. The data show 95,000 to 150,000 clones, with 92% seen just once and around 1.7% held by the top ten. The sample here was peripheral blood, taken on day 0 of AZD1222 vaccination. These receptors were collected from an adult in good health.

The genes are TRBV28 and TRBJ1-4; 10 positions agree with TRBD1. The J segment lost 7 bases and the V segment lost 4 bases, leaving 12 bases of the junction unmatched. CDR1 and CDR2 from the germline V gene are MDHEN and SYDVKM. The length of the CDR3 is 17 residues. The CDR3 region has the DNA TGTGCCAGCAGTTCGGGACAGGGGTATAATATTGGTGAAAAACTGTTTTTT. Its translation: CASSSGQGYNIGEKLFF.

V gene TRBV19 combines with J gene TRBJ2-3, with a weak D call TRBD1 (6 bases). V was clipped by 4 bases and J by 0 bases, with 11 bases between them. The CDR3 is 15 amino acids. The germline V gene has CDR1 LNHDA and CDR2 SQIVND (reference sequence). The CDR3 here is CASSTPGHSTDTQYF. CDR3 nucleotide sequence: TGTGCCAGTAGTACCCCGGGACACAGCACAGATACGCAGTATTTT.

CDR3 DNA sequence: TGTGCCAGCAGCTCGACGGACGGCATCCTCCACTTT. The encoded protein is CASSSTDGILHF. The rearrangement joins TRBV7-3 to TRBJ1-6, with D hard to call. Trimming stripped 4 bases from V and 15 bases from J, with 13 bases between. Looked up from germline, CDR1 is SGHTA and CDR2 is FQGTGA. The length of the CDR3 is 12 residues.

This chain links TRBV6-5 with TRBJ1-4, with D unclear. The CDR3 loop spans 12 amino acids. V shed 2 bases and J shed 7 bases, with 5 bases lying between them. Germline assignment: CDR1 MNHEY and CDR2 SVGAGI. The CDR3 bases are TGTGCCAGCAGTTACATCGGTGAAAAACTGTTTTTT. Protein: CASSYIGEKLFF.

The rearrangement joins TRBV5-4 to TRBJ2-5, with 7 bases that match TRBD2. V lost 2 bases and J lost 4; bases outside the gene matches: 2. This CDR3 has 13 residues. The germline gives CDR1 SGHNT, CDR2 YYREEE (reference sequence). CDR3: CASSFGGGETQYF. The CDR3 DNA reads TGTGCCAGCAGCTTCGGCGGGGGAGAGACCCAGTACTTC.

There are a few counts of this clone. The CDR3 DNA reads as TGTGCCAGCAGCACGGACAGGGGATGGGACACTGAAGCTTTCTTT. Encoded protein: CASSTDRGWDTEAFF. The V call is TRBV5-5, the J call TRBJ1-1; 9 bases match TRBD1. With 4 bases clipped from V and 3 bases from J, the junction kept 7 bases outside the gene matches. Germline loops: CDR1 SGHKS, CDR2 YYEKEE (reference sequence). The CDR3 length is 15 residues.

Only a few counts were recorded for this clone. The rearrangement links TRBV7-9 to TRBJ2-2, with 10 nucleotides matching TRBD2. Trimming at V came to 2 bases and at J to 2 bases, leaving 2 bases not matched to a gene. The germline gives CDR1 SEHNR, CDR2 FQNEAQ (reference sequence). This CDR3 is built from 16 residues. CDR3 coding DNA: TGTGCCAGCAGCTTAAGCGGGGGGGTCAACACCGGGGAGCTGTTTTTT. Protein sequence: CASSLSGGVNTGELFF.

The chain carries TRBV7-9 and TRBJ2-2; 9 bases fit TRBD1. V lost 5 bases, J lost 7 bases, and 5 bases stayed unmatched. There are 14 residues in the CDR3. Germline V gene sequence: CDR1 SEHNR, CDR2 FQNEAQ (reference sequence). The CDR3 DNA reads TGTGCCAGCAGCCCGAGGACAGGGGACGGGGAGCTGTTTTTT. As protein: CASSPRTGDGELFF.

This chain joins TRBV30 and TRBJ1-4, with D uncertain. Germline V gene sequence: CDR1 GTSNPN, CDR2 SVGIG (reference sequence). With 1 base removed from V and 6 bases from J, the gap between germline ends came to 6 bases. This CDR3 has 12 amino acids. Here the CDR3 reads CAWSGRDEKLFF. The CDR3 DNA reads TGTGCCTGGAGTGGGCGGGATGAAAAACTGTTTTTT.

The chain combines TRBV24-1 with TRBJ2-2; D is unclear. The CDR3 is made up of 14 amino acids. V was shortened by 2 bases and J by 3 bases, with 6 bases between the two germline ends. Germline CDR1 and CDR2: KGHDR and SFDVKD. The CDR3 nucleotides read TGTGCCACCAGTGATTCAGGATACACCGGGGAGCTGTTTTTT. As protein: CATSDSGYTGELFF.

The chain couples TRBV12-3 or TRBV12-4 to TRBJ2-3; 8 bases map to TRBD1. J lost 6 bases, V lost 4 bases, and 3 bases had no gene match. This CDR3 is 13 amino acids long. For the CDR3, the DNA is TGTGCCAGCAGTTCAGGGGGCCCGGATACGCAGTATTTT. This translates into CASSSGGPDTQYF.

V gene TRBV6-5 combines with J gene TRBJ1-5; 7 nucleotides line up with TRBD1. Germline CDR1 reads MNHEY; CDR2 reads SVGAGI. This CDR3 is 14 amino acids long. The junction had 5 bases not matched to a gene; V was cut back by 6 bases and J by 3 bases. For the CDR3, the DNA is TGTGCCAGCAGGAGCGGGACAGTCAATCAGCCCCAGCATTTT. Translation: CASRSGTVNQPQHF.

The rearrangement uses TRBV6-5 and TRBJ1-2, with D possibly being TRBD1 (5 bases). The CDR3 contains 13 residues. Germline V lookup: CDR1 MNHEY, CDR2 SVGAGI. The germline V and J ends were trimmed by 5 bases and 0 bases, with 7 bases remaining between them. CDR3 in amino acids: CASSRGPNYGYTF. The CDR3 DNA reads as TGTGCCAGCAGTAGGGGTCCTAACTATGGCTACACCTTC.

The CDR3 DNA sequence: TGTGCCAGCAGCTTAGGACTAGCGGGGGACCGGGGGCAGTTCTTC. Residues: CASSLGLAGDRGQFF. V usage is TRBV11-2 and J usage is TRBJ2-1; 12 nucleotides line up with TRBD2. Germline V lookup: CDR1 SGHAT, CDR2 FQNNGV. The CDR3 loop spans 15 amino acids. After removal of 1 base from V and 12 bases from J, the junction contained 7 bases not matched to a gene.

V is TRBV30 and J is TRBJ1-5; D is uncertain. Germline CDR1 is GTSNPN and CDR2 is SVGIG (reference sequence). The V and J ends lost 2 bases and 0 bases respectively, with 8 bases between them. CDR3 length: 14 residues. DNA for the CDR3: TGTGCCTGGAGTCGCCAGAATAGCAATCAGCCCCAGCATTTT. Its protein is CAWSRQNSNQPQHF.

The chain couples TRBV7-2 to TRBJ2-1, with TRBD2 as a possible D gene (6 bases). Deletions cut 3 bases from V and 8 bases from J, with 17 bases between. This CDR3 comprises 15 residues. Germline loops: CDR1 SGHTA, CDR2 FQGNSA. DNA of the CDR3: TGTGCCAGCAGCTTGGGAACAGGAGGGCAATATGAGCAGTTCTTC. Protein sequence: CASSLGTGGQYEQFF.

The chain couples TRBV2 to TRBJ1-5, with TRBD1 matching over 7 bases. This CDR3 has 15 residues. Germline CDR1 SNHLY, CDR2 FYNNEI. The V gene end was trimmed by 4 bases and the J gene end by 7 bases; junction bases not matched to a gene: 10. As DNA, the CDR3 is TGTGCCAGCAGTGCCCGACAGGGAAGTTTCCAGCCCCAGCATTTT. Its protein product is CASSARQGSFQPQHF.

The count of this clone is one. The rearrangement links TRBV5-4 to TRBJ2-1, with TRBD1 matching over 7 bases. The junction had 1 base not matched to a gene; V was cut back by 1 base and J by 0 bases. Looked up from germline, CDR1 is SGHNT and CDR2 is YYREEE (reference sequence). The CDR3 loop spans 15 amino acids. The CDR3 reads CASSLRQGSYNEQFF. DNA for the CDR3: TGTGCCAGCAGCTTGCGACAGGGCTCCTACAATGAGCAGTTCTTC.

The genes are TRBV6-2 or TRBV6-3 and TRBJ2-7; 8 bases are a match to TRBD2. This CDR3 has 13 residues. Germline trimming cut 4 bases from V and 4 bases from J; bases unmatched to any gene: 3. Germline CDR1 and CDR2: MNHEY and SVGEGT. CDR3 DNA: TGTGCCAGCAGTTGGACTAGCCGGTACGAGCAGTACGTC. Translated: CASSWTSRYEQYV.

The chain is built from TRBV7-8 and TRBJ1-5; 7 positions agree with TRBD1. The CDR3 runs 15 residues. V lost 4 bases, J lost 0 bases, and 3 bases stayed unmatched. Per germline, CDR1 SGHVS and CDR2 FQNEAQ. Written as DNA, the CDR3 is TGTGCCAGCAGCTCGGGACAGCATAGCAATCAGCCCCAGCATTTT. It is translated as CASSSGQHSNQPQHF.